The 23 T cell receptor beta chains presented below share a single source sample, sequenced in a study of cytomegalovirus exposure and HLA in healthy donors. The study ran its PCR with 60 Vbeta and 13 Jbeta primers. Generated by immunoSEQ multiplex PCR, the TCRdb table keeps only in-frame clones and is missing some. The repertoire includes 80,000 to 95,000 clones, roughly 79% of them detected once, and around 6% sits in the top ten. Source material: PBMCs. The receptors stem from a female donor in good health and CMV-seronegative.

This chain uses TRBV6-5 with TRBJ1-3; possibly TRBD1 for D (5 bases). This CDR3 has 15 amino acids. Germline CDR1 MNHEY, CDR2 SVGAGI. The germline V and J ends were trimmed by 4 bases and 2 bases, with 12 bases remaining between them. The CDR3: CASSSGGLPGNTIYF. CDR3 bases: TGTGCCAGCAGTTCTGGGGGACTTCCTGGAAACACCATATATTTT.

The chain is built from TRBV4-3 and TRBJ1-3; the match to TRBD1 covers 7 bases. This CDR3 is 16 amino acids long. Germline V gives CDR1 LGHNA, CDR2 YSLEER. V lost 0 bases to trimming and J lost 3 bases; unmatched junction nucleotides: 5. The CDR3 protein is CASSQEGTAFGNTIYF. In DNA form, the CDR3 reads TGCGCCAGCAGCCAAGAGGGGACAGCCTTTGGAAACACCATATATTTT.

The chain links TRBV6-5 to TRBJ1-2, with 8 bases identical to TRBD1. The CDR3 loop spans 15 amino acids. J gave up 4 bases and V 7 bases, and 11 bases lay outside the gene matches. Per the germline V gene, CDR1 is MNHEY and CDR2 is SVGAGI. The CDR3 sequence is CASTENRGGFYGYTF. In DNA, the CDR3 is TGTGCCAGCACCGAAAACAGGGGGGGGTTCTATGGCTACACCTTC.

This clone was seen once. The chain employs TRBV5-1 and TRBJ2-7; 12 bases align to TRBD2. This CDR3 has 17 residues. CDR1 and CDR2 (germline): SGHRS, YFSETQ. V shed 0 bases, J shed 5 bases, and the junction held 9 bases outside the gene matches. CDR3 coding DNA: TGCGCCAGCAGCTTGGGTGCTAGCGGGAGGGCTGGCGACGAGCAGTACTTC. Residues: CASSLGASGRAGDEQYF.

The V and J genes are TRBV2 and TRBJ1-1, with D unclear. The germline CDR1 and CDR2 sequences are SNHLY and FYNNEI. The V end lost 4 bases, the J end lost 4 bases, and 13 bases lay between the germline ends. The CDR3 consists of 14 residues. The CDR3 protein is CASSVEGWGTEAFF. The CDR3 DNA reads TGTGCCAGCAGTGTGGAGGGTTGGGGCACTGAAGCTTTCTTT.

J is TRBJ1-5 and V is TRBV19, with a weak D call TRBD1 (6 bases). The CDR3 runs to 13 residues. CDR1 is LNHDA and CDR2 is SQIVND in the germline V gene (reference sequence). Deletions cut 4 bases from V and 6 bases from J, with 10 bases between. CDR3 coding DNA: TGTGCCAGTAGTACAGGGGAGACTCAGCCCCAGCATTTT. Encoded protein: CASSTGETQPQHF.

DNA for the CDR3: TGTGCCAGCAGCTCCAGTAGGGGTTACTATGGCTACACCTTC. Its protein is CASSSSRGYYGYTF. The J gene is TRBJ1-2, the V gene TRBV5-6, with D perhaps TRBD1 (5 bases). CDR1 and CDR2 (germline): SGHDT, YYEEEE. CDR3 length: 14 amino acids. V shed 3 bases and J shed 3 bases, with 12 bases lying between them.

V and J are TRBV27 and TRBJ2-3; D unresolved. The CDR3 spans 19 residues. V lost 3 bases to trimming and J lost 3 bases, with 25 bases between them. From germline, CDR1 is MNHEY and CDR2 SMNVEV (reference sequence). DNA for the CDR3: TGTGCCAGCAGTTTTCTATCCCGAGGCTTGGCGGCACCGACAGATACGCAGTATTTT. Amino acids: CASSFLSRGLAAPTDTQYF.

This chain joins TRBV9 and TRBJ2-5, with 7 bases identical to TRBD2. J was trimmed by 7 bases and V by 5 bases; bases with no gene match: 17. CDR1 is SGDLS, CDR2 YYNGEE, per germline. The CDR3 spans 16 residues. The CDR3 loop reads CASSPREGLGRWTQYF. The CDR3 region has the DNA TGTGCCAGCAGTCCTAGGGAGGGGTTGGGGCGTTGGACCCAGTACTTC.

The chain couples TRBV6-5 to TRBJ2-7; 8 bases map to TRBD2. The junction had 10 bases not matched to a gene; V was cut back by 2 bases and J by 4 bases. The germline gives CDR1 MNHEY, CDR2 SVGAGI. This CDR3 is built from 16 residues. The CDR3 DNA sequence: TGTGCCAGCAGTTACGGCGGAACTAGCGGAGGTTACGAGCAGTACTTC. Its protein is CASSYGGTSGGYEQYF.

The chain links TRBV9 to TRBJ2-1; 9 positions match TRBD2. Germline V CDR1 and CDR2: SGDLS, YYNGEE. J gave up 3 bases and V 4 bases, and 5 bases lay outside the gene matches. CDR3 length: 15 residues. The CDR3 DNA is TGTGCCAGCAGCCCGACTAGCGGCCTCTACAATGAGCAGTTCTTC. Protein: CASSPTSGLYNEQFF. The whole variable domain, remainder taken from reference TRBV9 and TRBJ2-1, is DSGVTQTPKHLITATGQRVTLRCSPRSGDLSVYWYQQSLDQGLQFLIQYYNGEERAKGNILERFSAQQFPDLHSELNLSSLELGDSALYFCASSPTSGLYNEQFFGPGTRLTVL.

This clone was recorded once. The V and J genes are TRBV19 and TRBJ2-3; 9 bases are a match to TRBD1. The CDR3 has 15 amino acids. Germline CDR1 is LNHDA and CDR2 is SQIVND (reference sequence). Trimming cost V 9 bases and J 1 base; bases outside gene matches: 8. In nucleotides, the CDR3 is TGTGCCAGCAGTGACAGGGGGGCGGGCACAGATACGCAGTATTTT. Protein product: CASSDRGAGTDTQYF.

The CDR3 region is CASSRTSGGGDTQYF. The CDR3 region has the DNA TGTGCCAGCAGTCGGACTAGCGGGGGCGGTGATACGCAGTATTTT. The V and J genes are TRBV6-5 and TRBJ2-3, with 13 bases aligning to TRBD2. Germline CDR1 is MNHEY and CDR2 is SVGAGI. The CDR3 contains 15 residues. With 5 bases clipped from V and 6 bases from J, the junction kept 5 bases outside the gene matches.

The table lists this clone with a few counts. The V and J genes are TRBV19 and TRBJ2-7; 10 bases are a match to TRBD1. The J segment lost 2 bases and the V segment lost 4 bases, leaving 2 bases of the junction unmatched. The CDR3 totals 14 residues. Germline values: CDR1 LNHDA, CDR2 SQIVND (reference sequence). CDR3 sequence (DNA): TGTGCCAGTAGTAGGACAGGGGGTACCTACGAGCAGTACTTC. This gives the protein CASSRTGGTYEQYF.

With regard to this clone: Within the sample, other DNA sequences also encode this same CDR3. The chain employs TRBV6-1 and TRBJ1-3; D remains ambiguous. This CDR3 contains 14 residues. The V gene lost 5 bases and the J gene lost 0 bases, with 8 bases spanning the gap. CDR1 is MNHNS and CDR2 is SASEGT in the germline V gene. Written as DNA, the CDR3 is TGTGCCAGCAGTCCTAACTCCTCTGGAAACACCATATATTTT. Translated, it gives CASSPNSSGNTIYF.

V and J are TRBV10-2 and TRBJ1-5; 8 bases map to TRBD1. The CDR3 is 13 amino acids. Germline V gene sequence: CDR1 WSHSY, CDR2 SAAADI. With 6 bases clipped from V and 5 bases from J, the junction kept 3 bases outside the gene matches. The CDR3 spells CASRPDRDQPQHF. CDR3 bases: TGCGCCAGCAGACCGGACAGGGATCAGCCCCAGCATTTT.

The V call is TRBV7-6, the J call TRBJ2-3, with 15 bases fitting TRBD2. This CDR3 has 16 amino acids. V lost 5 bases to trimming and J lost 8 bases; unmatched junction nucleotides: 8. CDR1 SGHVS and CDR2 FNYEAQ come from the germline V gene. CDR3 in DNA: TGTGCCAGCAGCGCGGGACTAGCGGGAGGAGCGGGTACGCAGTATTTT. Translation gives CASSAGLAGGAGTQYF.

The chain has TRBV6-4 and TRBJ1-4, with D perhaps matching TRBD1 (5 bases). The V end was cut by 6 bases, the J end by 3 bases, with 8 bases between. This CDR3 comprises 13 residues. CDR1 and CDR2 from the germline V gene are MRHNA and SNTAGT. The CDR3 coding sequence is TGTGCCAGCAGCAGGGTGGCTAATGAAAAACTGTTTTTT. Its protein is CASSRVANEKLFF.

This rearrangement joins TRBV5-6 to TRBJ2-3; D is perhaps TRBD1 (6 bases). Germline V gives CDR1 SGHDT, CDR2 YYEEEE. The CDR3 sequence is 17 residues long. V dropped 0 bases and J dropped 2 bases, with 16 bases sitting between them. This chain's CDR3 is CASSLGPPGTTTDTQYF. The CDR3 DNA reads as TGTGCCAGCAGCTTGGGACCCCCCGGGACAACCACAGATACGCAGTATTTT.

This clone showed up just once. The CDR3 sequence: CSADRQYEQYF. The CDR3 nucleotides read TGCAGTGCGGACAGACAGTACGAGCAGTACTTC. The chain uses TRBV20-1 and TRBJ2-7, with D possibly matching TRBD1 (6 bases). V was trimmed by 6 bases and J by 4 bases, leaving 10 bases between them. This CDR3 comprises 11 residues. Germline values: CDR1 DFQATT, CDR2 SNEGSKA (reference sequence).

CDR3 loop: CASSERGTGENSNQPQHF. For the CDR3, the DNA is TGTGCCAGCAGTGAGCGGGGGACAGGGGAAAATAGCAATCAGCCCCAGCATTTT. This chain uses TRBV6-4 with TRBJ1-5; 10 nucleotides agree with TRBD1. The J segment lost 0 bases and the V segment lost 3 bases, leaving 8 bases of the junction unmatched. There are 18 residues in the CDR3. Germline-derived CDR1 and CDR2 are MRHNA and SNTAGT.

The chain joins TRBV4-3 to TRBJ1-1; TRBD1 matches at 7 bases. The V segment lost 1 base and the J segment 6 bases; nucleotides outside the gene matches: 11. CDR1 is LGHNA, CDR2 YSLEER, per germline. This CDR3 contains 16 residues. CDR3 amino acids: CASSQAMGRGTPEAFF. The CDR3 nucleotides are TGCGCCAGCAGCCAAGCCATGGGCAGGGGGACTCCTGAAGCTTTCTTT.

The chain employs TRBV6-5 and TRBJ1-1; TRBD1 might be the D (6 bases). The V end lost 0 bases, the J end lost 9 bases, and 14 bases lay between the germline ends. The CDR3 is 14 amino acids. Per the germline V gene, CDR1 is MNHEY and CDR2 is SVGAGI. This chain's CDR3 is CASSYSDSSVKAFF. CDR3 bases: TGTGCCAGCAGTTACTCGGACAGTAGCGTTAAAGCTTTCTTT.